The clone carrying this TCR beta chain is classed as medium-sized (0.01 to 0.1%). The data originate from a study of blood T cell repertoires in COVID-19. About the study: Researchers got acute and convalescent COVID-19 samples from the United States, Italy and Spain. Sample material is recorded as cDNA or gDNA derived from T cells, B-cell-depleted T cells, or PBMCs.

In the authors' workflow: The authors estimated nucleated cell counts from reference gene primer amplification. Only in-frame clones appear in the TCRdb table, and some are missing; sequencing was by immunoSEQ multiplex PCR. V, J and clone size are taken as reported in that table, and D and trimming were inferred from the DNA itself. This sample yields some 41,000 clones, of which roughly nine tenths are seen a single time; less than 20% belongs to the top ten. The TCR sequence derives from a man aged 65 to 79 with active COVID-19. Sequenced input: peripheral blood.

CDR3 nucleotides: TGTGCCAGCGCCCTGGGGCAGGGCGGCCCTAATTCACCCCTCCACTTT. Its protein product is CASALGQGGPNSPLHF. The chain couples TRBV7-9 to TRBJ1-6, with D possibly matching TRBD1 (5 bases). Trimming shortened V by 8 bases and J by 6 bases, and 20 bases separated the two germline ends. Germline assignment: CDR1 SEHNR and CDR2 FQNEAQ (reference sequence). The CDR3 loop spans 16 amino acids.